These T cell receptor beta chains were read from a single sample in a study of radiotherapy plus CTLA-4 blockade in lung cancer. Assay used: immunoSEQ multiplex PCR; TCRdb lists only in-frame clones, some missing. The sample includes about 88,000 clones, 72% seen only once; the top ten take over 11%. The sample in question was peripheral blood, obtained from a patient treated with radiotherapy plus ipilimumab. The receptors come from a human donor with non-small cell lung cancer that progressed on radiotherapy plus ipilimumab. Each CDR3 is given with its conserved first and last residue. A D gene is named only where the DNA matches it firmly. Not all rows give a size; the values are once, few, many and, for expanded clones, a class.

j_call,cdr3_length,d_call,clone_size,v_call,cdr3_nt,cdr3_aa
TRBJ2-7,15,TRBD1,-,TRBV28,TGTGCCAGCAGGTCCGGGACAGGGGGGCCCTACGAGCAGTACTTC,CASRSGTGGPYEQYF
TRBJ2-3,16,TRBD2,-,TRBV7-9,TGTGCCAGCAGCTTAGTTTCTAGCGGGGGATCAGATACGCAGTATTTT,CASSLVSSGGSDTQYF
TRBJ2-5,15,TRBD1,-,TRBV7-9,TGTGCCAGCAGCCTTGGACAGGGGGACTGGGAGACCCAGTACTTC,CASSLGQGDWETQYF
TRBJ2-2,16,TRBD2,-,TRBV9,TGTGCCAGCAGCTTGACTAGCGGGGTGAACACCGGGGAGCTGTTTTTT,CASSLTSGVNTGELFF
TRBJ1-2,15,TRBD1,-,TRBV5-4,TGTGCCAGCAGCTCACGACAGGGGGAGGGCTATGGCTACACCTTC,CASSSRQGEGYGYTF
TRBJ1-1,12,-,once,TRBV7-2,TGTGCCAGCAGCTTAATCCGGGCCCGGGCTTTCTTT,CASSLIRARAFF
TRBJ1-6,15,-,-,TRBV7-8,TGTGCCAGCAGCTTCGAGACAGGCGGTAATTCACCCCTCCACTTT,CASSFETGGNSPLHF
TRBJ1-1,13,-,-,TRBV19,TGTGCCAGTAGTATGGATGGGGCAGTTGAAGCTTTCTTT,CASSMDGAVEAFF
TRBJ2-5,15,TRBD2,-,TRBV7-9,TGTGCCAGCAGCCGGACTAGCGGGACTCAAGAGACCCAGTACTTC,CASSRTSGTQETQYF
TRBJ1-3,15,-,-,TRBV5-1,TGCGCCAGCAGCTTGGTTCCGCGCTCTGGAAACACCATATATTTT,CASSLVPRSGNTIYF
TRBJ1-3,14,-,-,TRBV7-2,TGTGCCACAGGACGTACTCCCTCTGGAAACACCATATATTTT,CATGRTPSGNTIYF
TRBJ1-1,12,TRBD1,-,TRBV28,TGTGCCAGCAGAACAGGGGGCACTGAAGCTTTCTTT,CASRTGGTEAFF
TRBJ2-4,12,-,-,TRBV7-9,TGTGCCAGCAGCCCCCCCTCGGGGATTCAGTACTTC,CASSPPSGIQYF
TRBJ1-5,14,-,-,TRBV2,TGTGCCAGCAGTCGCTTTCAGGGCACTCAGCCCCAGCATTTT,CASSRFQGTQPQHF
TRBJ2-7,14,-,-,TRBV28,TGTGCCAGCACACGACCCGAGGGGTCCTACGAGCAGTACTTC,CASTRPEGSYEQYF
TRBJ1-3,16,-,-,TRBV28,TGTGCCAGCAGTTTACCGGGTCGAGGCTCTGGAAACACCATATATTTT,CASSLPGRGSGNTIYF
TRBJ2-2,16,-,-,TRBV11-2,TGTGCCAGCAGCTTAGAGTACGGGGTTCGGACCGGGGAGCTGTTTTTT,CASSLEYGVRTGELFF
TRBJ2-2,15,-,-,TRBV28,TGTGCCAGCAGCCTCATAACGGGTGGTCCCGGGGAGCTGTTTTTT,CASSLITGGPGELFF
TRBJ2-5,14,-,few,TRBV9,TGTGCCAGCAGCGTTACGGGACACTTAGAGACCCAGTACTTC,CASSVTGHLETQYF
TRBJ1-1,15,-,-,TRBV5-1,TGCGCCAGCAAACTTGACCTAGCGCAGAACACTGAAGCTTTCTTT,CASKLDLAQNTEAFF
TRBJ2-2,14,-,-,TRBV29-1,TGCAGCGTTGAGGGTGCAGGTCACACCGGGGAGCTGTTTTTT,CSVEGAGHTGELFF
TRBJ1-2,15,-,-,TRBV7-3,TGTGCCAGCAGCTTATATGGGGCCCCAGGCGGTGGCTACACCTTC,CASSLYGAPGGGYTF
TRBJ1-2,14,-,once,TRBV9,TGTGCCAGCAGCGCCCAGGCAGACTCCTATGGCTACACCTTC,CASSAQADSYGYTF
TRBJ2-5,14,-,-,TRBV19,TGTGCCAGTAGTATAGGGGACGGGCTGGAGACCCAGTACTTC,CASSIGDGLETQYF
TRBJ2-2,16,TRBD1,-,TRBV4-2,TGTGCCAGCAGCCAAGGCCAGGGGGCTTACACCGGGGAGCTGTTTTTT,CASSQGQGAYTGELFF
TRBJ2-1,15,-,-,TRBV19,TGTGCCAGTAGTACCCCGGGACCCACTGGGGATGAGCAGTTCTTC,CASSTPGPTGDEQFF
TRBJ2-1,15,TRBD2,-,TRBV7-9,TGTGCCAGCACCGGACTAGCGGAGTACCTCAATGAGCAGTTCTTC,CASTGLAEYLNEQFF
TRBJ1-1,15,TRBD1,-,TRBV5-4,TGTGCCAGCAGCCCACCGGGACAGAGGAACACTGAAGCTTTCTTT,CASSPPGQRNTEAFF
TRBJ1-2,13,TRBD1,-,TRBV7-9,TGTGCCAGCAGCCCCGGACAGGGTTATGGCTACACCTTC,CASSPGQGYGYTF
TRBJ2-1,13,TRBD1,many,TRBV19,TGTGCCAGCGGCGGGACAGGGGAAGGTGAGCAGTTCTTC,CASGGTGEGEQFF
TRBJ2-6,18,-,-,TRBV27,TGTGCCAGCAGTGTCAGGGTTGAGGGAAGCTCTGGGGCCAACGTCCTGACTTTC,CASSVRVEGSSGANVLTF
TRBJ1-2,15,-,few,TRBV6-1,TGTGCCAGCAGTGGGAGATTCGGCAGCTACTATGGCTACACCTTC,CASSGRFGSYYGYTF
TRBJ2-7,16,-,once,TRBV4-3,TGCGCCAGCAGCCAATCCTTGGGGGGACAAACCTACGAGCAGTACTTC,CASSQSLGGQTYEQYF
TRBJ1-5,13,TRBD1,-,TRBV2,TGTGCCAGCAGCCCAGGGGGCGGTCAGCCCCAGCATTTT,CASSPGGGQPQHF
TRBJ1-1,12,-,few,TRBV28,TGTGCCAGCATCACGGGATCCGGTGAAGCTTTCTTT,CASITGSGEAFF
TRBJ2-3,16,-,-,TRBV7-3,TGTGCCAGCAGCTTAGGGGACCACTTCAGCACAGATACGCAGTATTTT,CASSLGDHFSTDTQYF
TRBJ2-1,12,-,-,TRBV2,TGTGCCGCGACCGGGCTCAACAATGAGCAGTTCTTC,CAATGLNNEQFF
TRBJ1-2,17,-,few,TRBV2,TGTGCCAGCAGTTTCGACGCCTTCGACAGCTTCAACTATGGCTACACCTTC,CASSFDAFDSFNYGYTF
TRBJ2-1,14,TRBD2,-,TRBV7-2,TGTGCCAGCACCTTAGCGACTAGCGGGGGAGCGAAGTTCTTC,CASTLATSGGAKFF
TRBJ1-1,15,TRBD1,-,TRBV28,TGTGCCAGCAGTTTAGGGAGGGGGCCGAACACTGAAGCTTTCTTT,CASSLGRGPNTEAFF
TRBJ2-5,16,TRBD1,-,TRBV6-5,TGTGCCAGCAGTTACTCTTCCGGGACAGGGAAAGAGACCCAGTACTTC,CASSYSSGTGKETQYF
TRBJ1-1,14,-,few,TRBV21-1,TGTGCCAGCAGCGCAGACCCGGGGGAGACTGAAGCTTTCTTT,CASSADPGETEAFF
TRBJ2-7,14,-,few,TRBV18,TGTGCCAGCTCGTTGGACACTGCCTCCTACGAGCAGTACTTC,CASSLDTASYEQYF
TRBJ1-1,13,-,-,TRBV7-3,TGTGCCAGCAGCACCCTCGGGGGGTCTGAAGCTTTCTTT,CASSTLGGSEAFF
TRBJ1-5,19,TRBD1,-,TRBV28,TGTGCCAGCAGTTTATTACTGGGGACAGGGGGCAGGAAGAATCAGCCCCAGCATTTT,CASSLLLGTGGRKNQPQHF